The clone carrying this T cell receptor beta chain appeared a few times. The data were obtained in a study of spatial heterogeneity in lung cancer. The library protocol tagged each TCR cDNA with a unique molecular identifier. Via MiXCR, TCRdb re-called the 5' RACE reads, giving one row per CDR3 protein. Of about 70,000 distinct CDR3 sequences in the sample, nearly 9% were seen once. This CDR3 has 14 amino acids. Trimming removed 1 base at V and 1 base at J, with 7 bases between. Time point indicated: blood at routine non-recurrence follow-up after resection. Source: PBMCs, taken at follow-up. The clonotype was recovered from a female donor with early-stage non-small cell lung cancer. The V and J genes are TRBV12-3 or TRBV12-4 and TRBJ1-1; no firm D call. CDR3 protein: CASSLVGGNTEAFF. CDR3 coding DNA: TGTGCCAGCAGTTTAGTGGGAGGGAACACTGAAGCTTTCTTT.